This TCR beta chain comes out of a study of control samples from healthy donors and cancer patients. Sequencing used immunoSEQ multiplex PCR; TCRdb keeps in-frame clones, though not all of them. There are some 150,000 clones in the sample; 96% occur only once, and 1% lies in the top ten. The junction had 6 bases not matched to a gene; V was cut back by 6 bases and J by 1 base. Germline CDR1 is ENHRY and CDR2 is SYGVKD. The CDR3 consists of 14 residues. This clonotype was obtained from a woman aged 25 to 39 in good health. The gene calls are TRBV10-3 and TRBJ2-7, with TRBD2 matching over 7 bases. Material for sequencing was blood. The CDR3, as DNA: TGTGCCATCAGCCACTCGCGGGAGTCCTACGAGCAGTACTTC. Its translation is CAISHSRESYEQYF.